This entry lists 24 T cell receptor beta chains sequenced from one sample in a study of blood T cell repertoires in COVID-19. Sequencing used immunoSEQ multiplex PCR; TCRdb keeps in-frame clones, though not all of them. This table holds around 300,000 clones, about 89% found once. The sequenced sample consisted of peripheral blood. These receptors originate from a woman in her thirties or forties who had recovered from COVID-19.

V usage is TRBV21-1 and J usage is TRBJ2-7; the table assigns TRBD2, which was not confirmed against the DNA. TRBV21-1 is classified as a pseudogene. This CDR3 spans 16 amino acids. CDR3 sequence (DNA): TGTGCCAGCAGCACCGGGACTAGCGGGATATCCTACGAGCAGTACTTC. Encoded protein: CASSTGTSGISYEQYF.

In its sample, this clone was seen once. The chain combines TRBV2 with TRBJ2-4; 7 bases match TRBD1. This CDR3 has 13 residues. The germline gives CDR1 SNHLY, CDR2 FYNNEI. V was clipped by 5 bases and J by 9 bases; unmatched bases: 7. The CDR3 is CASSRASGGIQYF. CDR3 DNA sequence: TGTGCCAGCAGTCGAGCGTCAGGGGGCATTCAGTACTTC.

This chain connects TRBV6-5 to TRBJ1-1; TRBD1 might be the D (5 bases). Trimming took off 6 bases at V and 1 base at J, with 9 bases between the two ends. The CDR3 contains 13 residues. Germline V lookup: CDR1 MNHEY, CDR2 SVGAGI. Here the CDR3 DNA reads TGTGCCAGCAGCGGGGGGAGGAACACTGAAGCTTTCTTT. Protein sequence: CASSGGRNTEAFF.

The chain links TRBV5-1 to TRBJ1-6; TRBD1 agrees at 8 bases. The CDR3 consists of 15 residues. V shed 0 bases and J 7 bases; nucleotides not matched to a gene: 3. CDR1 is SGHRS and CDR2 is YFSETQ in the germline V gene. CDR3 nucleotides: TGCGCCAGCAGCTTGGCCGGACAGGGAAATTCACCCCTCCACTTT. This sequence encodes CASSLAGQGNSPLHF. The full variable domain, completed using reference TRBV5-1 and TRBJ1-6, is KAGVTQTPRYLIKTRGQQVTLSCSPISGHRSVSWYQQTPGQGLQFLFEYFSETQRNKGNFPGRFSGRQFSNSRSEMNVSTLELGDSALYLCASSLAGQGNSPLHFGNGTRLTVT.

This chain joins TRBV5-4 and TRBJ2-2; 11 bases are a match to TRBD1. Germline V CDR1 and CDR2: SGHNT, YYREEE (reference sequence). The CDR3 is made up of 15 amino acids. Unmatched junction bases numbered 2, after V lost 0 bases and J lost 7 bases. The CDR3 DNA follows: TGTGCCAGCAGCTTGGGGACAGGGGGCATCGGGGAGCTGTTTTTT. Translated, it gives CASSLGTGGIGELFF.

The chain joins TRBV6-1 to TRBJ2-2, with 8 bases fitting TRBD1. V gave up 3 bases and J gave up 7 bases; unmatched junction bases: 4. The CDR3 runs to 14 residues. Germline CDR1 MNHNS, CDR2 SASEGT. This chain's CDR3 is CASSDQTGGGELFF. CDR3 bases: TGTGCCAGCAGTGACCAAACAGGGGGCGGGGAGCTGTTTTTT.

This chain joins TRBV6-9 and TRBJ2-2, with 7 positions matching TRBD2. The CDR3 extends over 19 amino acids. Germline V lookup: CDR1 MNHGY, CDR2 SVAAGI. Losses at the gene ends were 2 bases for V and 0 bases for J; bases not matched to a gene: 12. CDR3 region: CASSYPNCVGGPNTGELFF. Here the CDR3 DNA reads TGTGCCAGCAGTTATCCCAACTGCGTGGGAGGGCCGAACACCGGGGAGCTGTTTTTT.

For the CDR3, the DNA is TGTGCCAGCAGCTTGGCTCTAGCGATCCAAGAGACCCAGTACTTC. Its protein is CASSLALAIQETQYF. The V call is TRBV5-8, the J call TRBJ2-5, with D possibly TRBD2 on 6 matching bases. V lost 0 bases to trimming and J lost 1 base, with 10 bases between them. From germline, CDR1 is SGHTS and CDR2 YDEGEE. The CDR3 length is 15 residues.

The chain joins TRBV7-8 to TRBJ2-2; 8 nucleotides line up with TRBD2. The CDR3 spans 16 residues. Germline V CDR1 and CDR2: SGHVS, FQNEAQ. V lost 3 bases and J lost 2; bases outside the gene matches: 5. The CDR3 DNA reads as TGTGCCAGCAGCTTGGGGCTAGCGGGTAACACCGGGGAGCTGTTTTTT. This sequence encodes CASSLGLAGNTGELFF.

This chain links TRBV19 with TRBJ2-1, with D perhaps matching TRBD2 (6 bases). CDR3 length equals 15 residues. V lost 3 bases and J lost 8, with 17 bases in between. Germline V gene sequence: CDR1 LNHDA, CDR2 SQIVND (reference sequence). The CDR3: CASSIGMAGTDEQFF. The CDR3 DNA follows: TGTGCCAGTAGTATCGGGATGGCGGGAACCGATGAGCAGTTCTTC.

V and J are TRBV25-1 and TRBJ2-7; 8 bases line up with TRBD2. With V trimmed by 1 base and J by 3 bases, 5 bases remained unmatched. The CDR3 has 15 amino acids. Looked up from germline, CDR1 is MGHDK and CDR2 is SYGVNS. CDR3 region: CASSELSGGLYEQYF. The CDR3 nucleotides are TGTGCCAGCAGTGAATTGAGCGGGGGACTCTACGAGCAGTACTTC.

J is TRBJ2-5 and V is TRBV11-3; 7 bases fit TRBD1. Unmatched junction bases numbered 10, after V lost 5 bases and J lost 1 base. The CDR3 length is 16 residues. CDR1 and CDR2 (germline): SGHNT, YENEEA. The CDR3 DNA is TGTGCCAGCAGCACTTCCGGGACAGAAAGCCAAGAGACCCAGTACTTC. Amino acids: CASSTSGTESQETQYF.

This chain connects TRBV28 to TRBJ1-1; 7 bases map to TRBD1. There are 14 residues in the CDR3. Germline V gene data show CDR1 as MDHEN and CDR2 as SYDVKM. The ends lost 6 bases at V and 1 base at J; junction bases unmatched: 5. In DNA, the CDR3 is TGTGCCAGCAGCTCGGGACAGAAGAACACTGAAGCTTTCTTT. Translation: CASSSGQKNTEAFF.

The chain uses TRBV4-1 and TRBJ1-2; D is possibly TRBD1 (5 bases). V lost 0 bases and J 5 bases, leaving 19 bases between the germline ends. The CDR3 extends over 17 amino acids. Germline values: CDR1 MGHRA, CDR2 YSYEKL. The CDR3 protein is CASSQESHGARSYGYTF. The DNA for the CDR3 is TGCGCCAGCAGCCAAGAGTCACATGGGGCCCGGAGTTATGGCTACACCTTC.

This chain links TRBV3-1 (or the pseudogene TRBV3-2) with TRBJ2-2; the D gene is possibly TRBD1 (6 bases). Germline V CDR1 and CDR2: LGHDT, YNNKEL (reference sequence). The CDR3 length is 15 residues. Trimming left V 3 bases short and J 1 base short, with 9 bases between. CDR3 protein: CASSHGGGNTGELFF. The CDR3 DNA sequence: TGTGCCAGCAGCCATGGGGGCGGGAACACCGGGGAGCTGTTTTTT.

In this sample, this clone turned up once. The gene calls are TRBV5-1 and TRBJ1-3; D remains unclear. The CDR3 is made up of 15 amino acids. CDR1 is SGHRS and CDR2 is YFSETQ in the germline V gene. Trimming left V 0 bases short and J 3 bases short, with 10 bases between. This CDR3 reads CASSLEGVLGNTIYF. The CDR3 region has the DNA TGCGCCAGCAGCTTGGAAGGAGTTCTTGGAAACACCATATATTTT.

The chain carries TRBV5-1 and TRBJ2-7, with 8 bases lining up with TRBD1. Germline lookup yields CDR1 SGHRS and CDR2 YFSETQ. The CDR3 contains 16 residues. Germline trimming cut 0 bases from V and 6 bases from J; bases unmatched to any gene: 11. In DNA, the CDR3 is TGCGCCAGCAGCTTGGGAGTTACCCAGGGGGCTTCCGAGCAGTACTTC. Translation gives CASSLGVTQGASEQYF.

This clone was counted a single time. This chain links TRBV28 with TRBJ2-3; 9 bases match TRBD1. J lost 5 bases, V lost 7 bases, and 13 bases had no gene match. Per germline, CDR1 MDHEN and CDR2 SYDVKM. The CDR3 loop spans 16 amino acids. The CDR3 sequence: CASTGGGTGSQDTQYF. CDR3 bases: TGTGCCAGCACGGGTGGGGGGACAGGGAGTCAAGATACGCAGTATTTT.

The V and J genes are TRBV9 and TRBJ2-2, with 8 bases that match TRBD2. J gave up 6 bases and V 0 bases, and 7 bases lay outside the gene matches. The CDR3 totals 16 residues. Germline V gene lookup returns CDR1 SGDLS and CDR2 YYNGEE. The CDR3 nucleotides read TGTGCCAGCAGCGTAGGTACTAGCGGTAACTCCGGGGAGCTGTTTTTT. Protein: CASSVGTSGNSGELFF.

The chain employs TRBV5-6 and TRBJ2-3; D possibly corresponds to TRBD1 (6 bases). CDR3 length: 15 amino acids. V was trimmed by 0 bases and J by 4 bases, leaving 12 bases between them. The V gene's germline CDR1 is SGHDT and CDR2 YYEEEE. CDR3 bases: TGTGCCAGCAGCTTGGGTTCAGGGGTAGCAGATACGCAGTATTTT. Protein product: CASSLGSGVADTQYF.

The chain couples TRBV5-1 to TRBJ2-3, with D possibly TRBD1 on 5 matching bases. Germline V gene sequence: CDR1 SGHRS, CDR2 YFSETQ. The CDR3 has 17 amino acids. V lost 4 bases and J 1 base, leaving 19 bases between the germline ends. For the CDR3, the DNA is TGCGCCAGCAGCAAGGACGGACAAATAGCCGGCACAGATACGCAGTATTTT. It is translated as CASSKDGQIAGTDTQYF.

The rearrangement joins TRBV7-2 to TRBJ1-5, with D possibly being TRBD1 (5 bases). The CDR3 spans 15 residues. Per the germline V gene, CDR1 is SGHTA and CDR2 is FQGNSA. Trimming took 4 bases from V and 6 from J, leaving 16 bases between them. CDR3 DNA sequence: TGTGCCAGCAGCTCCCAGCAAGGGGCTCGTCAGCCCCAGCATTTT. Its protein is CASSSQQGARQPQHF.

The chain combines TRBV11-2 with TRBJ2-7; 7 positions agree with TRBD2. Per the germline V gene, CDR1 is SGHAT and CDR2 is FQNNGV. V dropped 5 bases and J dropped 2; count of bases not matched to a gene: 12. The length of the CDR3 is 16 residues. The CDR3 reads CASSPGGKREAYEQYF. The CDR3 nucleotides are TGTGCCAGCAGCCCCGGGGGGAAACGGGAAGCCTACGAGCAGTACTTC.

The V and J genes are TRBV11-2 and TRBJ2-3; TRBD1 aligns across 7 bases. This CDR3 contains 15 residues. The ends lost 4 bases at V and 4 bases at J; junction bases unmatched: 8. Germline V gene lookup returns CDR1 SGHAT and CDR2 FQNNGV. Here the CDR3 reads CASSSKGGGSDTQYF. The CDR3, as DNA: TGTGCCAGCAGCTCAAAAGGGGGCGGTTCAGATACGCAGTATTTT.